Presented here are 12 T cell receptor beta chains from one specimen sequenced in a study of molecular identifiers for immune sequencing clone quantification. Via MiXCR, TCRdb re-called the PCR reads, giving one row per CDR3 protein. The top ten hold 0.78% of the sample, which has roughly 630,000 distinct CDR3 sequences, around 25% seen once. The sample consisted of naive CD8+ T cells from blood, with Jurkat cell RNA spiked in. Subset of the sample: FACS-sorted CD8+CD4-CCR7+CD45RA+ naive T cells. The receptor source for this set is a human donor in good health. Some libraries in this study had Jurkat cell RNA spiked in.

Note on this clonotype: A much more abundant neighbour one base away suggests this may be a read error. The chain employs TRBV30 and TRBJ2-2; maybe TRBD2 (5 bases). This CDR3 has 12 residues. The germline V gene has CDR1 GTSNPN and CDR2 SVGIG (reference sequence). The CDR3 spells CAWAQNTGEPFF. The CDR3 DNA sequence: TGTGCCTGGGCACAGAACACCGGGGAGCCGTTTTTT.

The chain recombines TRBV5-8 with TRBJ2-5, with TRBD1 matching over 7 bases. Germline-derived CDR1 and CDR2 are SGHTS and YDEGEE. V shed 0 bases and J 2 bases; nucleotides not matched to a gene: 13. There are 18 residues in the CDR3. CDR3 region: CASSLARGQPFGQETQYF. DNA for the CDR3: TGTGCCAGCAGCTTGGCCCGGGGACAGCCTTTCGGTCAAGAGACCCAGTACTTC.

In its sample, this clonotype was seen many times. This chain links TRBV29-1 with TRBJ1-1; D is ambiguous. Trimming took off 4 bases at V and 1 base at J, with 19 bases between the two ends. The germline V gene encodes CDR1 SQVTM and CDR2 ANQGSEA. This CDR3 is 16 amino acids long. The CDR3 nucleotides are TGCAGCGTTGTAGAAGTGGACCCCTACGAGAACACTGAAGCTTTCTTT. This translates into CSVVEVDPYENTEAFF.

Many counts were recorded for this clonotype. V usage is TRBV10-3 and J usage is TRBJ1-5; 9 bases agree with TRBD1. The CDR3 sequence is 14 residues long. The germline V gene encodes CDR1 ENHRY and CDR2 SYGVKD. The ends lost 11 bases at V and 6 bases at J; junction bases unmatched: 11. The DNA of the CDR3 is TGTGCCGCCTCCCCCGGGACAGGGACTCAGCCCCAGCATTTT. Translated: CAASPGTGTQPQHF.

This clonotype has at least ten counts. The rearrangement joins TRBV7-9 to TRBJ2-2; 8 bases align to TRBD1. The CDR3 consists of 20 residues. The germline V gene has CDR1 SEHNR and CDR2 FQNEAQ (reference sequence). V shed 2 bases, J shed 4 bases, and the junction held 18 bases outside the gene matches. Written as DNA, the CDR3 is TGTGCCAGCAGCTTATCCGTTTTGGAGATGGACAGGGTATTCACCGGGGAGCTGTTTTTT. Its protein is CASSLSVLEMDRVFTGELFF. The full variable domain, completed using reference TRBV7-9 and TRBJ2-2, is DTGVSQNPRHKITKRGQNVTFRCDPISEHNRLYWYRQTLGQGPEFLTYFQNEAQLEKSRLLSDRFSAERPKGSFSTLEIQRTEQGDSAMYLCASSLSVLEMDRVFTGELFFGEGSRLTVL.

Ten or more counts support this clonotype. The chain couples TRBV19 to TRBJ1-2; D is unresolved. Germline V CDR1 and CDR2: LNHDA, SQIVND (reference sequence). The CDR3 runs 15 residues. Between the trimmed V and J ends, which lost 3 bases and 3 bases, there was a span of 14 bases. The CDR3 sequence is CASSIAITGDYGYTF. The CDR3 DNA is TGTGCCAGTAGTATCGCGATAACGGGCGACTATGGCTACACCTTC.

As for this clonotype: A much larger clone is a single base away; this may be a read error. This chain's CDR3 is CASSEGWERNPPQHF. The DNA for the CDR3 is TGTGCCAGCAGTGAAGGGTGGGAGAGAAATCCGCCCCAGCATTTT. The chain carries TRBV2 and TRBJ1-5; D remains unclear. The CDR3 sequence is 15 residues long. Germline-derived CDR1 and CDR2 are SNHLY and FYNNEI.

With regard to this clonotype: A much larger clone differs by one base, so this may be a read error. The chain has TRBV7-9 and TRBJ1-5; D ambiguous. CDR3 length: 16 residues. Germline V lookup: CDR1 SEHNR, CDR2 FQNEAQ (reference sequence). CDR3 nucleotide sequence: TGTGCCTGCAGTCCCTCGGGGTTGCATGGCAATCAGCCCCAGCATTTT. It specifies CACSPSGLHGNQPQHF.

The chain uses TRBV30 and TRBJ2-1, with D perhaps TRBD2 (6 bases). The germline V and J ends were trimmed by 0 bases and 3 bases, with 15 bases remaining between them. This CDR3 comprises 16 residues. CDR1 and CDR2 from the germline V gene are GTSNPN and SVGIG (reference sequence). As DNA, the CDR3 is TGTGCCTGGAGTGTGGAGGGCTCCTCGATCTACAATGAGCAGTTCTTC. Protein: CAWSVEGSSIYNEQFF.

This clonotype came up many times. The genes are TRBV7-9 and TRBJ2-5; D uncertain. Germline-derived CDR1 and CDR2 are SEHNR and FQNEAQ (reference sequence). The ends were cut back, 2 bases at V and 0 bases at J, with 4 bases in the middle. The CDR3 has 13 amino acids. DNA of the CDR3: TGTGCCAGCAGCTTATTTTACCAAGAGACCCAGTACTTC. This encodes CASSLFYQETQYF.

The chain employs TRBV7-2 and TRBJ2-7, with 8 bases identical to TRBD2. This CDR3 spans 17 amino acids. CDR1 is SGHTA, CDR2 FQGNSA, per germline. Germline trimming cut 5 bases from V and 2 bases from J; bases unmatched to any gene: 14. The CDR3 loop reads CASSESEVAGYPYEQYF. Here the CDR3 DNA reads TGTGCCAGCAGCGAATCCGAGGTAGCGGGGTACCCCTACGAGCAGTACTTC.

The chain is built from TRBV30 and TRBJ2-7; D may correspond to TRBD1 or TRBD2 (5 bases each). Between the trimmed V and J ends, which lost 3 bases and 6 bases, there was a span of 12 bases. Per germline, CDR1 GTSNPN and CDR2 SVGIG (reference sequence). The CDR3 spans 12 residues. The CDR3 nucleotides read TGTGCCTGGAGACCCGGGACCGCCGAGCAGTACTTC. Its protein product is CAWRPGTAEQYF.